The 27 T cell receptor beta chains below all came from one sample that was sequenced in a study of PD-L1 blockade in urothelial cancer. As to time point: peripheral blood 6 weeks after treatment start. Only in-frame clones appear in the TCRdb table, and some are missing; sequencing was by immunoSEQ multiplex PCR. The sample holds around 30,000 clones, 84% seen once. This specimen consisted of PBMCs, obtained around atezolizumab (anti-PD-L1) treatment. The source is a man in his sixties or seventies with urothelial cancer.

The chain employs TRBV15 and TRBJ2-7; D possibly corresponds to TRBD1 (7 bases). This CDR3 is 15 amino acids long. Germline V lookup: CDR1 LNHNV, CDR2 YYDKDF (reference sequence). Trimming removed 1 base at V and 7 bases at J, with 17 bases between. CDR3: CATSRGAGGLGEQYF. DNA of the CDR3: TGTGCCACCAGCAGAGGAGCAGGGGGGCTCGGGGAGCAGTACTTC.

This chain links TRBV6-6 with TRBJ1-3, with D possibly TRBD1 on 6 matching bases. Germline V gene sequence: CDR1 MNHNY, CDR2 SVGAGI (reference sequence). Trimming left V 7 bases short and J 3 bases short, with 10 bases between. CDR3 length equals 13 residues. CDR3 residues: CASNYRVGNTIYF. The CDR3 DNA sequence: TGTGCCAGCAACTACAGGGTTGGAAACACCATATATTTT.

This clone was observed a single time. The gene calls are TRBV19 and TRBJ1-5, with D unresolved. CDR3 length equals 15 residues. Trimming pared 6 bases from V and 1 base from J, leaving 13 bases between. Looked up from germline, CDR1 is LNHDA and CDR2 is SQIVND (reference sequence). The CDR3 reads CASSYPVTSNQPQHF. The CDR3 coding sequence is TGTGCCAGTAGCTATCCTGTTACGAGCAATCAGCCCCAGCATTTT.

J is TRBJ1-1 and V is TRBV5-1, with 12 bases matching TRBD1. The CDR3 has 15 residues. The V and J ends lost 3 bases and 7 bases, in that order; junction bases with no gene match: 7. The germline gives CDR1 SGHRS, CDR2 YFSETQ. The CDR3 DNA reads as TGCGCCAGCAGCTGGGGACAGGGGGCTGAGGGTGAAGCTTTCTTT. It yields the protein CASSWGQGAEGEAFF.

The table lists this clone with a few counts. This chain links TRBV4-3 with TRBJ2-7; TRBD2 matches 7 bases. Germline CDR1 and CDR2: LGHNA and YSLEER. The V and J ends lost 0 bases and 0 bases, in that order; junction bases with no gene match: 5. The CDR3 is 16 residues long. The CDR3 region is CASSQELASSSYEQYF. The CDR3 DNA reads as TGCGCCAGCAGCCAAGAACTAGCGTCAAGCTCCTACGAGCAGTACTTC.

CDR3 amino acids: CASGQGNYGYTF. Here the CDR3 DNA reads TGCGCCAGCGGACAGGGTAACTATGGCTACACCTTC. The chain links TRBV10-2 to TRBJ1-2; 8 bases agree with TRBD1. CDR1 and CDR2 (germline): WSHSY, SAAADI. With 8 bases clipped from V and 1 base from J, the junction kept 0 bases outside the gene matches. The CDR3 runs 12 residues.

This chain connects TRBV4-3 to TRBJ1-3; 7 bases agree with TRBD1. CDR1 LGHNA and CDR2 YSLEER come from the germline V gene. The V gene end was trimmed by 3 bases and the J gene end by 4 bases; junction bases not matched to a gene: 12. The CDR3 consists of 17 residues. CDR3 nucleotide sequence: TGCGCCAGCAGCCAGGCTCCTAGACAGGGCAGAGGAAACACCATATATTTT. It specifies CASSQAPRQGRGNTIYF.

V usage is TRBV28 and J usage is TRBJ2-7; TRBD1 aligns across 9 bases. The CDR3 loop spans 12 amino acids. The junction had 4 bases not matched to a gene; V was cut back by 7 bases and J by 6 bases. Looked up from germline, CDR1 is MDHEN and CDR2 is SYDVKM. The CDR3 DNA follows: TGTGCCAGCACCCGGACAGGGGTCGAGCAGTACTTC. Translating it yields CASTRTGVEQYF.

This clone was detected once. V and J are TRBV2 and TRBJ2-5, with a possible D match to TRBD2 (6 bases). The germline gives CDR1 SNHLY, CDR2 FYNNEI. With 4 bases removed from V and 5 bases from J, the gap between germline ends came to 17 bases. This CDR3 contains 15 residues. The CDR3 DNA sequence: TGTGCCAGCAGTGGGGTTCTAGCGCCGGGGGAGACCCAGTACTTC. This translates into CASSGVLAPGETQYF.

V gene TRBV5-4 combines with J gene TRBJ1-2; 8 bases agree with TRBD1. J gave up 8 bases and V 7 bases, and 10 bases lay outside the gene matches. The germline V gene encodes CDR1 SGHNT and CDR2 YYREEE (reference sequence). The CDR3 totals 13 residues. The CDR3, as DNA: TGTGCCAGCGGGTCAGGGGGCTTGGGGGGCTACACCTTC. This translates into CASGSGGLGGYTF.

The chain uses TRBV5-1 and TRBJ1-2, with a weak D call TRBD1 (5 bases). The germline V gene has CDR1 SGHRS and CDR2 YFSETQ. Trimming removed 0 bases from V and 8 bases from J, with 17 bases in between. CDR3 size: 15 residues. The CDR3 reads CASSLGRGSLSGYTF. In DNA, the CDR3 is TGCGCCAGCAGCTTGGGTAGGGGAAGTTTGAGCGGCTACACCTTC.

The V gene is TRBV14, the J gene TRBJ1-1; D may be TRBD1 (5 bases). The germline CDR1 and CDR2 sequences are SGHDN and FVKESK. This CDR3 is 14 amino acids long. The V end was cut by 2 bases, the J end by 2 bases, with 9 bases between. CDR3 protein: CASSQSGINTEAFF. CDR3 nucleotides: TGTGCCAGCAGCCAATCAGGGATCAACACTGAAGCTTTCTTT.

The rearrangement uses TRBV28 and TRBJ2-5; the D gene is possibly TRBD1 (5 bases). Trimming took 2 bases from V and 9 from J, leaving 7 bases between them. CDR3 size: 11 residues. The germline gives CDR1 MDHEN, CDR2 SYDVKM. CDR3 nucleotide sequence: TGTGCCAGCAGTTTAATAGGGGCCCAGTACTTC. This encodes CASSLIGAQYF. The full variable domain, completed using reference TRBV28 and TRBJ2-5, is DVKVTQSSRYLVKRTGEKVFLECVQDMDHENMFWYRQDPGLGLRLIYFSYDVKMKEKGDIPEGYSVSREKKERFSLILESASTNQTSMYLCASSLIGAQYFGPGTRLLVL.

The gene calls are TRBV10-3 and TRBJ2-1; TRBD1 aligns across 10 bases. Trimming at V came to 6 bases and at J to 9 bases, leaving 8 bases not matched to a gene. The CDR3 loop spans 14 amino acids. Germline-derived CDR1 and CDR2 are ENHRY and SYGVKD. CDR3 sequence: CAIRADRGLGEQFF. The CDR3 region has the DNA TGTGCCATCAGGGCAGACAGGGGGCTCGGTGAGCAGTTCTTC.

J is TRBJ1-2 and V is TRBV9, with 7 bases that match TRBD1. Germline V gene data show CDR1 as SGDLS and CDR2 as YYNGEE. The CDR3 consists of 13 residues. J was trimmed by 4 bases and V by 4 bases; bases with no gene match: 4. CDR3 DNA sequence: TGTGCCAGCAGCATCAGGGACAGCTATGGCTACACCTTC. This encodes CASSIRDSYGYTF.

This chain connects TRBV5-1 to TRBJ1-1; D not certain. Trimming took off 4 bases at V and 0 bases at J, with 7 bases between the two ends. CDR3 size: 13 residues. From germline, CDR1 is SGHRS and CDR2 YFSETQ. The CDR3 DNA reads TGCGCCAGCAGCGACTACATGAACACTGAAGCTTTCTTT. Translating it yields CASSDYMNTEAFF. The full variable domain, with the rest looked up from reference TRBV5-1 and TRBJ1-1, is KAGVTQTPRYLIKTRGQQVTLSCSPISGHRSVSWYQQTPGQGLQFLFEYFSETQRNKGNFPGRFSGRQFSNSRSEMNVSTLELGDSALYLCASSDYMNTEAFFGQGTRLTVV.

J is TRBJ2-3 and V is TRBV9; D ambiguous. Trimming pared 4 bases from V and 3 bases from J, leaving 12 bases between. The germline V gene has CDR1 SGDLS and CDR2 YYNGEE. CDR3 length: 14 amino acids. This CDR3 reads CASSPETSTDTQYF. The CDR3 DNA reads as TGTGCCAGCAGCCCCGAAACTTCGACAGATACGCAGTATTTT.

The chain couples TRBV30 to TRBJ2-4, with D possibly matching TRBD1 (5 bases). Germline V gives CDR1 GTSNPN, CDR2 SVGIG (reference sequence). The CDR3 totals 16 residues. Trimming shortened V by 2 bases and J by 5 bases, and 19 bases separated the two germline ends. The CDR3 protein is CAWSISGTLGENIQYF. DNA for the CDR3: TGTGCCTGGAGTATATCAGGAACCCTAGGGGAAAACATTCAGTACTTC.

The count of this clone is one. The genes are TRBV7-8 and TRBJ2-7; tentatively, D is TRBD1 (7 bases). This CDR3 contains 16 residues. V lost 1 base, J lost 0 bases, and 13 bases lay in between. Germline lookup yields CDR1 SGHVS and CDR2 FQNEAQ. The DNA for the CDR3 is TGTGCCAGCAGCTTAGTGGCGGGACAGATCTCCTACGAGCAGTACTTC. It translates to CASSLVAGQISYEQYF. Using reference TRBV7-8 and TRBJ2-7 for the parts outside the CDR3, the full variable domain is GAGVSQSPRYKVAKRGQDVALRCDPISGHVSLFWYQQALGQGPEFLTYFQNEAQLDKSGLPSDRFFAERPEGSVSTLKIQRTQQEDSAVYLCASSLVAGQISYEQYFGPGTRLTVT.

This clone has a handful of counts. This chain links TRBV2 with TRBJ2-7; D unresolved. Germline V CDR1 and CDR2: SNHLY, FYNNEI. V lost 2 bases to trimming and J lost 4 bases, with 3 bases between them. The CDR3 is made up of 11 amino acids. The CDR3 DNA follows: TGTGCCAGCAGTGAAACTTACGAGCAGTACTTC. Its translation is CASSETYEQYF.

This clone was recorded once. V usage is TRBV19 and J usage is TRBJ2-3, with 8 bases that match TRBD1. V dropped 7 bases and J dropped 6; count of bases not matched to a gene: 6. There are 13 residues in the CDR3. Germline CDR1 reads LNHDA; CDR2 reads SQIVND (reference sequence). CDR3 sequence: CASNAQGVDTQYF. CDR3 DNA: TGTGCCAGTAATGCACAGGGGGTCGATACGCAGTATTTT.

The rearrangement uses TRBV5-1 and TRBJ2-1; weak D call: TRBD1 (6 bases). CDR1 is SGHRS, CDR2 YFSETQ, per germline. Trimming took 4 bases from V and 6 from J, leaving 20 bases between them. This CDR3 contains 16 residues. The CDR3, as DNA: TGCGCCAGCAGCCAACCACGGACTGGGGGCCGCAATGAGCAGTTCTTC. Residues: CASSQPRTGGRNEQFF.

This sequence joins TRBV27 and TRBJ2-1, with 8 bases lining up with TRBD2. The CDR3 has 20 amino acids. V trimming: 0 bases; J trimming: 9 bases; junction bases outside the gene matches: 22. The germline gives CDR1 MNHEY, CDR2 SMNVEV (reference sequence). As DNA, the CDR3 is TGTGCCAGCAGTTTATCCTTTCAGGATCGTGGGGGAAGCGGGAGAGGTGAGCAGTTCTTC. Protein product: CASSLSFQDRGGSGRGEQFF.

The V and J genes are TRBV9 and TRBJ1-4; the D gene is possibly TRBD1 (5 bases). This CDR3 has 15 residues. Trimming pared 0 bases from V and 6 bases from J, leaving 12 bases between. CDR1 is SGDLS, CDR2 YYNGEE, per germline. The CDR3 bases are TGTGCCAGCAGCGTAGGAGGAGGGACTTATGAAAAACTGTTTTTT. As protein: CASSVGGGTYEKLFF.

V and J are TRBV5-1 and TRBJ1-1; possibly TRBD1 for D (5 bases). Germline CDR1 reads SGHRS; CDR2 reads YFSETQ. The V end lost 5 bases, the J end lost 0 bases, and 17 bases lay between the germline ends. The CDR3 contains 16 residues. CDR3 sequence: CASRWGPQTMNTEAFF. The CDR3 DNA follows: TGCGCCAGCAGGTGGGGCCCACAGACAATGAACACTGAAGCTTTCTTT.

The chain uses TRBV7-2 and TRBJ2-5; a possible D gene is TRBD2 (5 bases). This CDR3 comprises 16 residues. V shed 6 bases and J shed 1 base, with 18 bases lying between them. Per the germline V gene, CDR1 is SGHTA and CDR2 is FQGNSA. The CDR3 DNA sequence: TGTGCCAGCAGATCTCCAAGCCTAGGAGGCCAAGAGACCCAGTACTTC. It codes for CASRSPSLGGQETQYF.

The rearrangement uses TRBV5-4 and TRBJ2-5; the match to TRBD2 covers 14 bases. The trim removed 0 bases at V and 2 bases at J, leaving 9 bases unmatched. This CDR3 spans 19 amino acids. The germline CDR1 and CDR2 sequences are SGHNT and YYREEE (reference sequence). Here the CDR3 reads CASSLARLAGGASQETQYF. The CDR3 region has the DNA TGTGCCAGCAGCTTGGCCAGACTAGCGGGAGGGGCCTCACAAGAGACCCAGTACTTC.